The 26 T cell receptor beta chains below come from one sample, sequenced in a study of T cells in Graves' hyperthyroidism and ophthalmopathy. From RNA transcripts, TCR beta CDR3 regions were amplified. During a first-round RT-PCR of the TCR CDR3, the HTBI primer set was used. TCRdb fed the multiplex PCR reads into MiXCR, producing one record per CDR3 protein. The sample carries about 480,000 distinct CDR3 sequences, over 13% recorded once. Sequenced: blood. Receptors were obtained from a woman in her late teens or twenties with Graves' hyperthyroidism.

This clonotype showed up many times. The chain couples TRBV15 to TRBJ1-2; 7 bases match TRBD1. J lost 4 bases, V lost 0 bases, and 8 bases had no gene match. The CDR3 runs 16 residues. The germline V gene has CDR1 LNHNV and CDR2 YYDKDF (reference sequence). The CDR3 region has the DNA TGTGCCACCAGCAGAGATCGCAGCGGGACAGTCTATGGCTACACCTTC. It specifies CATSRDRSGTVYGYTF.

The sample holds one count of this clonotype. A much larger clonotype is one base distant, so this may be a read error. The chain employs TRBV12-3 or TRBV12-4 and TRBJ2-4, with TRBD2 matching 8 bases. The CDR3 has 13 amino acids. Here the CDR3 DNA reads TGTGCCAGCAGTTTAGGTAGCGGGGACATTCGGTACTTC. Translated: CASSLGSGDIRYF.

This clonotype was observed many times. The chain joins TRBV7-9 to TRBJ2-7; the match to TRBD2 covers 9 bases. Germline V gene data show CDR1 as SEHNR and CDR2 as FQNEAQ (reference sequence). The CDR3 loop spans 16 amino acids. V gave up 4 bases and J gave up 0 bases; unmatched junction bases: 7. CDR3 nucleotide sequence: TGTGCCAGCAGCTCGACTAGCGGCAAGAGCTCCTACGAGCAGTACTTC. Its translation: CASSSTSGKSSYEQYF. The entire variable domain, with the rest obtained from reference TRBV7-9 and TRBJ2-7, is as follows: DTGVSQNPRHKITKRGQNVTFRCDPISEHNRLYWYRQTLGQGPEFLTYFQNEAQLEKSRLLSDRFSAERPKGSFSTLEIQRTEQGDSAMYLCASSSTSGKSSYEQYFGPGTRLTVT.

This clonotype showed up many times. The rearrangement uses TRBV15 and TRBJ2-5; 13 bases line up with TRBD2. The germline CDR1 and CDR2 sequences are LNHNV and YYDKDF (reference sequence). The junction had 6 bases not matched to a gene; V was cut back by 6 bases and J by 5 bases. This CDR3 region has 15 residues. The CDR3 region is CATRSGLAGRETQYF. As DNA, the CDR3 is TGTGCCACCAGGTCGGGACTAGCGGGACGGGAGACCCAGTACTTC.

This chain uses TRBV2 with TRBJ2-7; D is perhaps TRBD2 (5 bases). There are 15 residues in the CDR3. Germline V gene sequence: CDR1 SNHLY, CDR2 FYNNEI. The germline V and J ends were trimmed by 1 base and 4 bases, with 14 bases remaining between them. As DNA, the CDR3 is TGTGCCAGCAGTGAAGTTGGACTTCTTCCGTACGAGCAGTACTTC. Translation: CASSEVGLLPYEQYF.

This clonotype was counted many times. This chain joins TRBV7-9 and TRBJ2-2; D is ambiguous. The germline V and J ends were trimmed by 1 base and 6 bases, with 6 bases remaining between them. This CDR3 is 13 amino acids long. Germline loops: CDR1 SEHNR, CDR2 FQNEAQ (reference sequence). The CDR3 sequence: CASSLGAPGELFF. Written as DNA, the CDR3 is TGTGCCAGCAGCTTAGGGGCTCCCGGGGAGCTGTTTTTT.

This clonotype was seen ten or more times. This chain links TRBV5-1 with TRBJ2-5; a possible D gene is TRBD1 (6 bases). CDR3 length: 15 amino acids. V lost 0 bases, J lost 2 bases, and 11 bases lay in between. Germline V gene lookup returns CDR1 SGHRS and CDR2 YFSETQ. The CDR3 coding sequence is TGCGCCAGCAGCTTGGCGTCAGGGACACAAGAGACCCAGTACTTC. Amino acids: CASSLASGTQETQYF.

This clonotype occurred a few times. The rearrangement links TRBV18 to TRBJ2-3; 11 bases are a match to TRBD2. V dropped 3 bases and J dropped 2; count of bases not matched to a gene: 7. Germline assignment: CDR1 KGHSH and CDR2 LQKENI. This CDR3 contains 17 residues. This CDR3 reads CASSPLLAGGFTDTQYF. For the CDR3, the DNA is TGTGCCAGCTCACCTCTCCTAGCGGGAGGCTTCACAGATACGCAGTATTTT.

This clonotype was recorded many times. The rearrangement joins TRBV29-1 to TRBJ1-1; weak D call: TRBD1 (6 bases). The CDR3 spans 13 residues. Germline V CDR1 and CDR2: SQVTM, ANQGSEA. V was pared by 7 bases and J by 3 bases, with 15 bases between. CDR3 DNA sequence: TGCAGCGCGGCACAGGGCCCTGACACTGAAGCTTTCTTT. This sequence encodes CSAAQGPDTEAFF.

J is TRBJ2-1 and V is TRBV7-2, with 11 nucleotides matching TRBD2. This CDR3 region has 18 residues. V was pared by 2 bases and J by 7 bases, with 13 bases of the junction left unmatched. Per the germline V gene, CDR1 is SGHTA and CDR2 is FQGNSA. The CDR3 bases are TGTGCCAGCAGCTTACCCCCCGGTAGCGGGAGGGCCTCGAATGAGCAGTTCTTC. Translation: CASSLPPGSGRASNEQFF.

This clonotype was observed many times. V usage is TRBV18 and J usage is TRBJ2-3; D is uncertain. Germline CDR1 is KGHSH and CDR2 is LQKENI. This CDR3 has 14 residues. V was cut by 4 bases and J by 2 bases, with 10 bases left in between. The CDR3 bases are TGTGCCAGCTCACAAATCGACCTCACAGATACGCAGTATTTT. Translating it yields CASSQIDLTDTQYF.

This CDR3 reads CASRTGTGSTLAKNIQYF. In DNA form, the CDR3 reads TGTGCCAGCAGGACCGGGACAGGGTCGACCCTAGCCAAAAACATTCAGTACTTC. The chain uses TRBV27 and TRBJ2-4, with 9 positions matching TRBD1. Trimming removed 6 bases from V and 0 bases from J; junction bases left unmatched: 12. This CDR3 has 18 residues. The germline gives CDR1 MNHEY, CDR2 SMNVEV (reference sequence).

The chain links TRBV29-1 to TRBJ1-2; 7 bases align to TRBD1. This CDR3 has 14 amino acids. CDR1 SQVTM and CDR2 ANQGSEA come from the germline V gene. V lost 3 bases and J lost 2; bases outside the gene matches: 6. The CDR3 nucleotides are TGCAGCGTTGATTCAACAGGGGCCAACTATGGCTACACCTTC. The encoded protein is CSVDSTGANYGYTF.

This clonotype came up many times. The CDR3 is CASSPRTGQYGYTF. The CDR3 nucleotides read TGTGCCAGCAGTCCTCGGACCGGACAATATGGCTACACCTTC. This sequence joins TRBV27 and TRBJ1-2; D might be TRBD1 (5 bases). The germline V and J ends were trimmed by 5 bases and 5 bases, with 15 bases remaining between them. CDR3 size: 14 residues. In germline, CDR1 is MNHEY, CDR2 SMNVEV (reference sequence).

The sample holds many counts of this clonotype. The V and J genes are TRBV11-2 and TRBJ1-1; D may be TRBD1 (6 bases). Trimming removed 6 bases at V and 3 bases at J, with 14 bases between. Germline-derived CDR1 and CDR2 are SGHAT and FQNNGV. The CDR3 has 14 amino acids. As DNA, the CDR3 is TGTGCCAGCAGACCCCAGGGGTATCACACTGAAGCTTTCTTT. It specifies CASRPQGYHTEAFF.

About this clonotype itself: One end of the junction is discordant with germline, which a read error may explain. The chain has TRBV11-3 and TRBJ1-3; no definite D call. Per the germline V gene, CDR1 is SGHNT and CDR2 is YENEEA. The CDR3 has 15 amino acids. DNA for the CDR3: TGTGCCAGCAGCCGCTATCCACTCTCTCGAAACACCATATATTTT. Residues: CASSRYPLSRNTIYF.

The chain is built from TRBV29-1 and TRBJ2-1, with 13 bases identical to TRBD2. In germline, CDR1 is SQVTM, CDR2 ANQGSEA. This CDR3 has 15 amino acids. J lost 9 bases, V lost 6 bases, and 11 bases had no gene match. The CDR3 is CSVGTSGRARGEQFF. In nucleotides, the CDR3 is TGCAGCGTGGGCACTAGCGGGAGGGCCCGTGGTGAGCAGTTCTTC.

This clonotype was seen ten or more times. The chain has TRBV30 and TRBJ2-5; D not resolved. The CDR3 consists of 13 residues. Germline CDR1 and CDR2: GTSNPN and SVGIG (reference sequence). The V end was cut by 5 bases, the J end by 1 base, with 11 bases between. CDR3 loop: CAWAQQTQETQYF. CDR3 nucleotides: TGTGCCTGGGCCCAGCAGACCCAAGAGACCCAGTACTTC.

The chain recombines TRBV28 with TRBJ1-5; D gene uncertain. The CDR3 extends over 15 amino acids. V lost 2 bases to trimming and J lost 2 bases, with 10 bases between them. The V gene's germline CDR1 is MDHEN and CDR2 SYDVKM. The CDR3 reads CASSLGLRGNQPQHF. The DNA of the CDR3 is TGTGCCAGCAGTTTAGGGCTTAGGGGCAATCAGCCCCAGCATTTT.

This clonotype was picked up a small number of times. The chain recombines TRBV7-3 with TRBJ2-1, with 13 nucleotides matching TRBD2. The junction had 3 bases not matched to a gene; V was cut back by 5 bases and J by 5 bases. The CDR3 is 15 amino acids. Per the germline V gene, CDR1 is SGHTA and CDR2 is FQGTGA. CDR3 region: CASSRLAGGDNEQFF. DNA for the CDR3: TGTGCCAGCAGCCGACTAGCGGGAGGTGACAATGAGCAGTTCTTC.

About this clonotype: Since a much larger clone is just one base distant, this may be a read error. The chain combines TRBV6-1 with TRBJ2-1, with D possibly being TRBD1 or TRBD2 (6 bases each). The CDR3 extends over 13 amino acids. V was trimmed by 2 bases and J by 15 bases, leaving 17 bases between them. Germline CDR1 reads MNHNS; CDR2 reads SASEGT. CDR3 in amino acids: CASSEFARGPGFF. In nucleotides, the CDR3 is TGTGCCAGCAGTGAATTTGCTCGGGGGCCGGGGTTCTTC.

About this clonotype itself: Being one base from a much bigger clone, this may be a read error. This chain connects TRBV5-1 to TRBJ1-2; perhaps TRBD1 as D (5 bases). The CDR3 runs to 14 residues. CDR1 SGHRS and CDR2 YFSETQ come from the germline V gene. Trimming removed 6 bases at V and 4 bases at J, with 16 bases between. The CDR3 sequence is CASNNGGGSYGYTF. CDR3 nucleotide sequence: TGCGCCAGCAACAACGGGGGGGGTAGCTATGGCTACACCTTC. The entire variable domain, with the rest obtained from reference TRBV5-1 and TRBJ1-2, is as follows: KAGVTQTPRYLIKTRGQQVTLSCSPISGHRSVSWYQQTPGQGLQFLFEYFSETQRNKGNFPGRFSGRQFSNSRSEMNVSTLELGDSALYLCASNNGGGSYGYTFGSGTRLTVV.

This clonotype came up many times. The rearrangement links TRBV19 to TRBJ1-5, with a weak D call TRBD1 (6 bases). The V end was cut by 5 bases, the J end by 4 bases, with 9 bases between. This CDR3 has 13 residues. Germline V gene lookup returns CDR1 LNHDA and CDR2 SQIVND (reference sequence). The CDR3 coding sequence is TGTGCCAGTAGTGTCGACAGGAATCAGCCCCAGCATTTT. Residues: CASSVDRNQPQHF.

The J gene is TRBJ2-3, the V gene TRBV20-1; TRBD2 aligns across 7 bases. The germline V gene encodes CDR1 DFQATT and CDR2 SNEGSKA (reference sequence). The V gene end was trimmed by 3 bases and the J gene end by 2 bases; junction bases not matched to a gene: 5. The CDR3 has 14 amino acids. The CDR3 loop reads CSASQAGNTDTQYF. As DNA, the CDR3 is TGCAGTGCTAGTCAAGCGGGAAACACAGATACGCAGTATTTT.

Ten or more counts support this clonotype. The J gene is TRBJ1-2, the V gene TRBV5-5; D remains ambiguous. V was pared by 3 bases and J by 8 bases, with 14 bases between. Germline lookup yields CDR1 SGHKS and CDR2 YYEKEE (reference sequence). The CDR3 is 13 amino acids. The CDR3 DNA reads as TGTGCCAGCAGCTCATATCCTCCTTGGGGCTACACCTTC. Translation: CASSSYPPWGYTF.

The genes are TRBV9 and TRBJ1-6, with TRBD1 identical over 7 bases. V lost 3 bases to trimming and J lost 9 bases; unmatched junction nucleotides: 12. Germline loops: CDR1 SGDLS, CDR2 YYNGEE. The CDR3 runs 16 residues. The CDR3 here is CASSAARGTEPSPLHF. DNA for the CDR3: TGTGCCAGCAGCGCGGCGCGAGGGACAGAGCCTTCACCCCTCCACTTT. The full variable domain, its missing parts supplied by reference TRBV9 and TRBJ1-6, is DSGVTQTPKHLITATGQRVTLRCSPRSGDLSVYWYQQSLDQGLQFLIQYYNGEERAKGNILERFSAQQFPDLHSELNLSSLELGDSALYFCASSAARGTEPSPLHFGNGTRLTVT.